This T cell receptor beta chain was captured by sequencing in a study of blood T cell repertoires in COVID-19. The germline CDR1 and CDR2 sequences are LNHDA and SQIVND (reference sequence). There are 16 residues in the CDR3. The J segment lost 2 bases and the V segment lost 5 bases, leaving 11 bases of the junction unmatched. Method: immunoSEQ multiplex PCR; TCRdb's copy keeps in-frame clones and lacks some. The table records roughly 140,000 clones, 88% of them present only once. The chain is built from TRBV19 and TRBJ2-7; 8 nucleotides match TRBD1. The clonotype originates from a human donor in a cohort sampled during active COVID-19. Sequenced sample: peripheral blood. The CDR3 spells CASSPQTTGGAYEQYF. The CDR3 DNA follows: TGTGCCAGTAGTCCGCAAACTACAGGGGGAGCCTACGAGCAGTACTTC.